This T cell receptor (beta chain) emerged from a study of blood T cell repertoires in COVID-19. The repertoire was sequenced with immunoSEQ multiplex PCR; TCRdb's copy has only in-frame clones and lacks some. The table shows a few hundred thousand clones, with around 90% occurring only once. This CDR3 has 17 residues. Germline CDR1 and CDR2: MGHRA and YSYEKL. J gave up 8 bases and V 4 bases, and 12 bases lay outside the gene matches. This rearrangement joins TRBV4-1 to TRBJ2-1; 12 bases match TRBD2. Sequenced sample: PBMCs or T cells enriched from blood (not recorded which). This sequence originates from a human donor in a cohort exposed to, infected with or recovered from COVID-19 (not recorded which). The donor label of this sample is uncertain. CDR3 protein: CASSRQLSSGGADEQFF. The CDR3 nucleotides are TGCGCCAGCAGCCGCCAGCTTTCTAGCGGGGGGGCAGATGAGCAGTTCTTC.